The table lists the clone carrying this TCR beta chain with a count of one. In the study's own analysis: It was from reference gene primer amplification that nucleated cell counts were estimated. Measured with immunoSEQ multiplex PCR; TCRdb has only the in-frame clones, and not every one. Clone size and the V and J calls come from that table; the DNA yielded D and trimming. The repertoire holds some 25,000 clones, about four fifths seen once, with approximately 6.1% in the top ten. These data are taken from a study of blood T cell repertoires in COVID-19. Study background: COVID-19 samples from acute and convalescent phases originated in the United States, Italy and Spain. PBMCs, B-cell-depleted T cells, or T cells were the source of the cDNA or gDNA that made up the material.

Germline CDR1 reads SGHKS; CDR2 reads YYEKEE (reference sequence). V was shortened by 3 bases and J by 2 bases, with 8 bases between the two germline ends. The CDR3 contains 14 residues. The source of this sequence is a man aged 70 or older with acute or convalescent COVID-19. The specimen sequenced was peripheral blood. This chain links TRBV5-5 with TRBJ1-4; possibly TRBD1 for D (5 bases). The CDR3 DNA follows: TGTGCCAGCAGCTCACGGGGGACTAATGAAAAACTGTTTTTT. Translation: CASSSRGTNEKLFF.